The TCR beta chain described here comes from a study of T cells in Graves' hyperthyroidism and ophthalmopathy. It was at first hyperthyroidism diagnosis, before any ophthalmopathy symptoms, that the blood sample was taken. The CDR3 is 12 amino acids. V lost 1 base and J 8 bases, leaving 8 bases between the germline ends. The V gene's germline CDR1 is SGHTA and CDR2 FQGNSA. Using RNA transcripts as the source, TCR beta CDR3 regions were amplified. Carried out on the TCR CDR3, a first-round RT-PCR used the HTBI primer set. MiXCR, run by TCRdb on the multiplex PCR reads, gives a single entry per CDR3 protein. The sample has approximately 150,000 distinct CDR3 sequences, roughly 9.4% seen once.

This receptor was obtained from a woman between 18 and 29 years old with Graves' hyperthyroidism that later progressed to Graves' ophthalmopathy. The chain joins TRBV7-2 to TRBJ2-5; a weak D match, TRBD2 (6 bases). Sequences were obtained from blood. Written as DNA, the CDR3 is TGTGCCAGCAGCTTAGGGGACTCTACCCAGTACTTC. Translation: CASSLGDSTQYF.